The entry that follows covers one TCR beta chain sequence. This record belongs to a study of T cell changes during pregnancy in multiple sclerosis. TCRdb's copy holds only in-frame clones and misses some; the assay was immunoSEQ multiplex PCR. In the table there are 55,000 to 65,000 clones, nearly 95% of which are singletons. The clonotype was recovered from a female donor with multiple sclerosis, enrolled in a pregnancy study. Sequencing used peripheral blood, obtained in the first trimester of pregnancy.

As DNA, the CDR3 is TGTGCCAGCAGCTTGGGTAGGAACCGGGACAGGGGTTCTGAAGCTTTCTTT. Amino acid sequence: CASSLGRNRDRGSEAFF. The genes are TRBV7-3 and TRBJ1-1, with 10 bases identical to TRBD1. CDR3 length equals 17 residues. Germline CDR1 and CDR2: SGHTA and FQGTGA. Germline trimming cut 3 bases from V and 6 bases from J; bases unmatched to any gene: 13. Combining the CDR3 with reference TRBV7-3 and TRBJ1-1 gives the whole variable domain GAGVSQTPSNKVTEKGKYVELRCDPISGHTALYWYRQSLGQGPEFLIYFQGTGAADDSGLPNDRFFAVRPEGSVSTLKIQRTERGDSAVYLCASSLGRNRDRGSEAFFGQGTRLTVV.